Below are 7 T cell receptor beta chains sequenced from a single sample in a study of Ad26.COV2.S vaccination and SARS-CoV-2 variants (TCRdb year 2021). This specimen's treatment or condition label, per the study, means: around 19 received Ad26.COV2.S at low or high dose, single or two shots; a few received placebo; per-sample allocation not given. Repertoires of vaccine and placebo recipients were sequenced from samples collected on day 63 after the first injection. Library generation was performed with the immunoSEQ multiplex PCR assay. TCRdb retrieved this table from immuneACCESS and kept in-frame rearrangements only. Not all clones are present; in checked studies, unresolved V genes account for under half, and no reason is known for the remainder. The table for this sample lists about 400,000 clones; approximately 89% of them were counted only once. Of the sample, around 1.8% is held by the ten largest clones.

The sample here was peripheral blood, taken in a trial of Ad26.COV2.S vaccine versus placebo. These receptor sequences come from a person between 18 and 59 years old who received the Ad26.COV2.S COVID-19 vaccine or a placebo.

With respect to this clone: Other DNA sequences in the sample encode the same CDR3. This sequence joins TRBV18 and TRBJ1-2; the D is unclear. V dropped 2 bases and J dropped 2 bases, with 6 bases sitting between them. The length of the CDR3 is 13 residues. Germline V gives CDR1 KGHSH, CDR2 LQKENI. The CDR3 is CASSPDKNYGYTF. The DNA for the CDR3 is TGTGCCAGCTCACCAGACAAGAACTATGGCTACACCTTC.

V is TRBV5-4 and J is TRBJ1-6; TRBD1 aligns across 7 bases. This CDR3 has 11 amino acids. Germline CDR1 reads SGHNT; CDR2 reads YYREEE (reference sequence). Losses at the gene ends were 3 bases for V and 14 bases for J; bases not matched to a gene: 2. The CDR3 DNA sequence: TGTGCCAGCAGCTCACAGGGGACCCTCCACTTT. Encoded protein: CASSSQGTLHF.

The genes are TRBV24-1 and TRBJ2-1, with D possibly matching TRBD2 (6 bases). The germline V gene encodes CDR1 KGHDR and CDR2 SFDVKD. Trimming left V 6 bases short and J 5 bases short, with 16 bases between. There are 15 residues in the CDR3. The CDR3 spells CATSHGTPPHNEQFF. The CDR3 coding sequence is TGTGCCACCAGTCACGGGACTCCCCCTCACAATGAGCAGTTCTTC.

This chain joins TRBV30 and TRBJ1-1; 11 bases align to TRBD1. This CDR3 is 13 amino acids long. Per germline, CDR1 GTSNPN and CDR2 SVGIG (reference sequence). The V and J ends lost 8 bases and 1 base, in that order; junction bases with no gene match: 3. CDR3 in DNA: TGTGCCGGGACAGGGGGGAAGAACACTGAAGCTTTCTTT. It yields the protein CAGTGGKNTEAFF.

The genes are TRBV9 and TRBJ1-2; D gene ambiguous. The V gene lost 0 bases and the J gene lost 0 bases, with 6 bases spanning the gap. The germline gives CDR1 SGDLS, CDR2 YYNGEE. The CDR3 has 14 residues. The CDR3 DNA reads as TGTGCCAGCAGCGTAGGGGTAGCTAACTATGGCTACACCTTC. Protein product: CASSVGVANYGYTF.

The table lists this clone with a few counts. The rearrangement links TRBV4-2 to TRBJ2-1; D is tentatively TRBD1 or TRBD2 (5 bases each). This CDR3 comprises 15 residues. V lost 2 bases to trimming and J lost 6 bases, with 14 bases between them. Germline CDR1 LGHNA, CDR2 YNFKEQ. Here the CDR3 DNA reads TGTGCCAGCAGCCAATCCTTCGAGGGGTTCAATGAGCAGTTCTTC. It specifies CASSQSFEGFNEQFF.

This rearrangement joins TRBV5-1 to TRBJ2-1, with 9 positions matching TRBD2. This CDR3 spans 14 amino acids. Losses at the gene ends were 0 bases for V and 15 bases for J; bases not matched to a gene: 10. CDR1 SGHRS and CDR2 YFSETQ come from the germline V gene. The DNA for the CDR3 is TGCGCCAGCAGCTTGGAGGTTAGCGGGAGAGATCGGTTCTTC. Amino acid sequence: CASSLEVSGRDRFF.